One sample yielded the 28 T cell receptor beta chains listed below, sequenced in a study of human T cells and chemical hapten exposure. MiXCR, run by TCRdb on the RACE reads, gives a single entry per CDR3 protein. The sample has 250,000 to 300,000 distinct CDR3 sequences; almost 8% are singletons. The time point was: pre-sensitization, week 0. Treatment denoted: therapeutic diphenylcyclopropenone sensitization with weekly scalp DPC. The sequencing used whole blood, collected in connection with sensitization to the hapten diphenylcyclopropenone (DPC). The receptors were gathered from a man between 18 and 35 years old with alopecia areata. Some clones in this sample may be carry-over from other donors' samples.

This clonotype has just a few counts. This chain connects TRBV10-2 to TRBJ1-1; 7 positions agree with TRBD1. Unmatched junction bases numbered 2, after V lost 6 bases and J lost 7 bases. The CDR3 is made up of 11 amino acids. From germline, CDR1 is WSHSY and CDR2 SAAADI. The CDR3 DNA follows: TGCGCCAGCAGAAGGGACAGTGAAGCTTTCTTT. It encodes CASRRDSEAFF.

This clonotype appeared many times. The chain couples TRBV4-3 to TRBJ1-2; 7 bases align to TRBD1. J gave up 8 bases and V 0 bases, and 9 bases lay outside the gene matches. The germline CDR1 and CDR2 sequences are LGHNA and YSLEER. The CDR3 extends over 15 amino acids. CDR3 in DNA: TGCGCCAGCAGCCAAGAGCGAGACAGGGCGGTCGGCTACACCTTC. Translation: CASSQERDRAVGYTF.

This chain joins TRBV2 and TRBJ2-3, with D possibly TRBD1 on 6 matching bases. CDR3 length equals 14 residues. V was trimmed by 6 bases and J by 0 bases, leaving 10 bases between them. CDR1 and CDR2 (germline): SNHLY, FYNNEI. CDR3 nucleotides: TGTGCCAGCAGATACAGGGAAAGCACAGATACGCAGTATTTT. Its translation: CASRYRESTDTQYF.

The gene calls are TRBV20-1 and TRBJ1-5; 8 bases are shared with TRBD1. Germline values: CDR1 DFQATT, CDR2 SNEGSKA (reference sequence). Germline trimming cut 5 bases from V and 2 bases from J; bases unmatched to any gene: 2. This CDR3 spans 13 amino acids. The CDR3 nucleotides are TGCAGTGCTGCGGGACAGGGCAATCAGCCCCAGCATTTT. As protein: CSAAGQGNQPQHF.

This clonotype was detected once. A junction boundary mismatches the germline segment, possibly from a read error. This chain links TRBV6-4 with TRBJ2-3; maybe TRBD2 (5 bases). This CDR3 has 14 residues. Germline V lookup: CDR1 MRHNA, CDR2 SNTAGT. CDR3 protein: CASSAEASTVTQYF. Written as DNA, the CDR3 is TGTGCCAGCAGTGCTGAGGCTAGCACAGTTACGCAGTATTTT.

This clonotype turned up a few times. The chain joins TRBV4-2 to TRBJ1-5, with D possibly being TRBD1 (5 bases). This CDR3 region has 13 residues. Germline-derived CDR1 and CDR2 are LGHNA and YNFKEQ. The germline V and J ends were trimmed by 1 base and 6 bases, with 7 bases remaining between them. DNA for the CDR3: TGTGCCAGCAGCCAAGCAGGGAGTCAGCCCCAGCATTTT. Translated: CASSQAGSQPQHF.

This chain links TRBV7-9 with TRBJ2-3; TRBD1 is a possible D gene (6 bases). Trimming removed 4 bases at V and 2 bases at J, with 10 bases between. Germline CDR1 and CDR2: SEHNR and FQNEAQ (reference sequence). CDR3 length: 14 residues. The CDR3 DNA reads TGTGCCAGCAGCTGGGACACTTCCACAGATACGCAGTATTTT. It yields the protein CASSWDTSTDTQYF.

The CDR3 loop reads CSASDGPNEKLFF. In DNA form, the CDR3 reads TGCAGCGCCTCTGACGGTCCTAATGAAAAACTGTTTTTT. This sequence joins TRBV29-1 and TRBJ1-4, with D hard to call. Per the germline V gene, CDR1 is SQVTM and CDR2 is ANQGSEA. The CDR3 length is 13 residues. V was pared by 7 bases and J by 3 bases, with 12 bases between.

This clonotype appeared a few times. J is TRBJ1-1 and V is TRBV5-1; possibly TRBD1 for D (6 bases). Germline CDR1 is SGHRS and CDR2 is YFSETQ. The CDR3 is 14 residues long. Trimming removed 1 base from V and 4 bases from J, with 11 bases in between. CDR3 in DNA: TGCGCCAGCAGCTTGCCGGACAGATTCACTGAAGCTTTCTTT. Translation: CASSLPDRFTEAFF.

This clonotype was observed at least ten times. The J gene is TRBJ2-5, the V gene TRBV5-1, with D unclear. Germline V gene sequence: CDR1 SGHRS, CDR2 YFSETQ. The CDR3 extends over 15 amino acids. V gave up 0 bases and J gave up 4 bases, with 13 bases separating them. DNA for the CDR3: TGCGCCAGCAGCTTGGACCCAGGCTTACGAGAGACCCAGTACTTC. Protein sequence: CASSLDPGLRETQYF.

This clonotype was counted many times. The chain recombines TRBV6-2 or TRBV6-3 with TRBJ2-2; D remains ambiguous. V lost 2 bases and J 5 bases, leaving 6 bases between the germline ends. The germline V gene encodes CDR1 MNHEY and CDR2 SVGEGT. The CDR3 is made up of 13 amino acids. This CDR3 is CASSYGDTGELFF. CDR3 DNA sequence: TGTGCCAGCAGTTACGGGGATACCGGGGAGCTGTTTTTT.

This clonotype was observed many times. The chain links TRBV27 to TRBJ1-1, with 9 bases lining up with TRBD1. Germline V gene sequence: CDR1 MNHEY, CDR2 SMNVEV (reference sequence). This CDR3 has 19 residues. V was pared by 3 bases and J by 1 base, with 15 bases of the junction left unmatched. The CDR3 DNA reads TGTGCCAGCAGTTTCAGAGAACCCAACAGGGGGCTTAAGAACACTGAAGCTTTCTTT. Its protein product is CASSFREPNRGLKNTEAFF.

V is TRBV7-2 and J is TRBJ2-3; D might be TRBD1 (5 bases). From germline, CDR1 is SGHTA and CDR2 FQGNSA. Trimming took 5 bases from V and 0 from J, leaving 21 bases between them. This CDR3 region has 18 residues. CDR3 sequence reads: CASSPSTTRVGSTDTQYF. As DNA, the CDR3 is TGTGCCAGCAGCCCCAGTACGACCAGGGTCGGAAGCACAGATACGCAGTATTTT.

The chain has TRBV6-5 and TRBJ1-5, with TRBD1 matching over 7 bases. In germline, CDR1 is MNHEY, CDR2 SVGAGI. The CDR3 loop spans 15 amino acids. The trim removed 0 bases at V and 4 bases at J, leaving 3 bases unmatched. The CDR3 is CASSYSGTANQPQHF. The CDR3 nucleotides read TGTGCCAGCAGTTACTCAGGGACAGCTAATCAGCCCCAGCATTTT.

This clonotype was seen ten or more times. The rearrangement links TRBV7-9 to TRBJ2-7, with D possibly being TRBD1 (6 bases). The CDR3 consists of 13 residues. Trimming removed 1 base at V and 7 bases at J, with 11 bases between. Germline CDR1 SEHNR, CDR2 FQNEAQ (reference sequence). In nucleotides, the CDR3 is TGTGCCAGCAGCTTAGTGGGGGCCTGGGAGCAGTACGTC. Protein sequence: CASSLVGAWEQYV.

The table lists this clonotype with a few counts. The chain joins TRBV6-5 to TRBJ1-2, with 7 positions matching TRBD1. Germline-derived CDR1 and CDR2 are MNHEY and SVGAGI. CDR3 length: 15 amino acids. Trimming at V came to 5 bases and at J to 3 bases, leaving 9 bases not matched to a gene. The DNA for the CDR3 is TGTGCCAGCAGTCGCCAAGGAGGGGGCGACTATGGCTACACCTTC. It is translated as CASSRQGGGDYGYTF.

The V call is TRBV5-1, the J call TRBJ1-1; D gene uncertain. The V gene's germline CDR1 is SGHRS and CDR2 YFSETQ. This CDR3 comprises 14 residues. With 1 base removed from V and 1 base from J, the gap between germline ends came to 8 bases. The CDR3 DNA sequence: TGCGCCAGCAGCTTGATAGGGCAGAACACTGAAGCTTTCTTT. It is translated as CASSLIGQNTEAFF.

In its sample, this clonotype was seen a few times. This CDR3 is CASNPGQRETQYF. For the CDR3, the DNA is TGTGCCAGCAACCCGGGACAGAGAGAGACCCAGTACTTC. The genes are TRBV7-2 and TRBJ2-5; 7 bases fit TRBD1. The germline V gene encodes CDR1 SGHTA and CDR2 FQGNSA. V lost 7 bases to trimming and J lost 4 bases; unmatched junction nucleotides: 6. The CDR3 runs 13 residues.

This clonotype was counted ten times or more. The chain uses TRBV2 and TRBJ2-2, with D possibly being TRBD2 (5 bases). The CDR3 has 18 amino acids. Germline V lookup: CDR1 SNHLY, CDR2 FYNNEI. Trimming stripped 3 bases from V and 2 bases from J, with 19 bases between. The CDR3 here is CASSDLRVGRSNTGELFF. As DNA, the CDR3 is TGTGCCAGCAGTGATTTGAGAGTTGGGAGATCTAACACCGGGGAGCTGTTTTTT.

There are many counts of this clonotype. This chain joins TRBV7-8 and TRBJ2-1, with a possible D match to TRBD2 (5 bases). The CDR3 extends over 15 amino acids. The ends were cut back, 1 base at V and 2 bases at J, with 9 bases in the middle. Germline CDR1 and CDR2: SGHVS and FQNEAQ. The CDR3 region has the DNA TGTGCCAGCAGCTTAGTGAGGGTAACCTACAATGAGCAGTTCTTC. This sequence encodes CASSLVRVTYNEQFF. The variable domain in full, with the rest retrieved from reference TRBV7-8 and TRBJ2-1, is GAGVSQSPRYKVAKRGQDVALRCDPISGHVSLFWYQQALGQGPEFLTYFQNEAQLDKSGLPSDRFFAERPEGSVSTLKIQRTQQEDSAVYLCASSLVRVTYNEQFFGPGTRLTVL.

This clonotype was counted between two and nine times. V gene TRBV7-9 combines with J gene TRBJ1-2; D is unclear. V lost 1 base to trimming and J lost 6 bases, with 6 bases between them. Germline V gene lookup returns CDR1 SEHNR and CDR2 FQNEAQ (reference sequence). This CDR3 has 12 amino acids. The DNA for the CDR3 is TGTGCCAGCAGCTTAGATGAGAATGGCTACACCTTC. This encodes CASSLDENGYTF.

The chain joins TRBV2 to TRBJ2-2; 10 bases align to TRBD1. Trimming at V came to 10 bases and at J to 5 bases, leaving 7 bases not matched to a gene. Looked up from germline, CDR1 is SNHLY and CDR2 is FYNNEI. The CDR3 is made up of 14 amino acids. CDR3 region: CAMGQGIATGELFF. The CDR3, as DNA: TGTGCCATGGGACAGGGGATTGCTACCGGGGAGCTGTTTTTT.

The chain is built from TRBV5-4 and TRBJ1-6; no definite D call. Germline values: CDR1 SGHNT, CDR2 YYREEE (reference sequence). Trimming left V 0 bases short and J 8 bases short, with 15 bases between. The CDR3 spans 16 residues. The CDR3 loop is CASSLGGPNSDSPLHF. The CDR3 bases are TGTGCCAGCAGCTTGGGAGGCCCGAACTCGGATTCACCCCTCCACTTT.

The chain has TRBV5-5 and TRBJ2-5; TRBD1 aligns across 7 bases. CDR1 and CDR2 (germline): SGHKS, YYEKEE (reference sequence). The CDR3 contains 15 residues. The J segment lost 4 bases and the V segment lost 2 bases, leaving 8 bases of the junction unmatched. The CDR3 reads CASSLDREGLETQYF. The CDR3 bases are TGTGCCAGCAGCTTAGACAGGGAAGGGCTAGAGACCCAGTACTTC.

The chain is built from TRBV12-3 or TRBV12-4 and TRBJ2-2, with D possibly TRBD1 on 5 matching bases. The V gene lost 5 bases and the J gene lost 5 bases, with 15 bases spanning the gap. CDR3 length equals 15 residues. This chain's CDR3 is CASSKGVSGTGELFF. CDR3 DNA sequence: TGTGCCAGCAGTAAAGGGGTATCTGGGACCGGGGAGCTGTTTTTT.

The rearrangement uses TRBV7-7 and TRBJ2-1; the D gene is possibly TRBD2 (6 bases). This CDR3 comprises 11 residues. With 5 bases removed from V and 14 bases from J, the gap between germline ends came to 13 bases. Germline V gene lookup returns CDR1 SSHAT and CDR2 FNYEAQ (reference sequence). CDR3 in amino acids: CASSPGLRKFF. CDR3 nucleotide sequence: TGTGCCAGCAGCCCGGGACTGCGGAAGTTCTTC.

At least ten counts were recorded for this clonotype. This chain joins TRBV20-1 and TRBJ2-3, with D perhaps TRBD2 (6 bases). The V gene lost 2 bases and the J gene lost 3 bases, with 18 bases spanning the gap. Germline V CDR1 and CDR2: DFQATT, SNEGSKA (reference sequence). The CDR3 is 16 residues long. CDR3 in amino acids: CSARRSGRSQTDTQYF. The CDR3 DNA is TGCAGTGCTAGAAGGTCAGGGAGGTCACAGACAGATACGCAGTATTTT.

This clonotype has a handful of counts. The chain couples TRBV4-3 to TRBJ2-7, with D perhaps being TRBD1 or TRBD2 (5 bases each). Germline values: CDR1 LGHNA, CDR2 YSLEER. V lost 0 bases and J 2 bases, leaving 8 bases between the germline ends. The CDR3 is 14 residues long. The CDR3 region is CASSQDLGPYEQYV. The CDR3 DNA reads as TGCGCCAGCAGCCAAGATCTGGGACCCTACGAGCAGTACGTC.